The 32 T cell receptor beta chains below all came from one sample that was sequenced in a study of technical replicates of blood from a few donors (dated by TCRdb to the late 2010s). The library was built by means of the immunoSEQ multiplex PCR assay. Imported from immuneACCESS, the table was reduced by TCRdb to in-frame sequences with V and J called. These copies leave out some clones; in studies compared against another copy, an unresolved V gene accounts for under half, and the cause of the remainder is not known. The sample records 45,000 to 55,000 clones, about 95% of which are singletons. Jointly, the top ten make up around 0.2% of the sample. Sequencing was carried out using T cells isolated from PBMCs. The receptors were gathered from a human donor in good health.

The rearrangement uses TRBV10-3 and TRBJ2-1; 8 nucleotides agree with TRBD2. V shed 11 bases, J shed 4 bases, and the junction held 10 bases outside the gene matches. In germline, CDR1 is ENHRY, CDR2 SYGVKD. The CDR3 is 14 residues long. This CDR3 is CAVRGGRKYNEQFF. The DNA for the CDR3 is TGTGCCGTCCGGGGGGGGCGCAAATACAATGAGCAGTTCTTC.

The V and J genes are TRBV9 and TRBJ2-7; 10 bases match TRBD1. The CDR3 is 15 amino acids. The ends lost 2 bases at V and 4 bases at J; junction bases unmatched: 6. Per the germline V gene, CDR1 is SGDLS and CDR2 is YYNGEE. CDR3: CASSVGQGTSYEQYF. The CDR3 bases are TGTGCCAGCAGCGTGGGACAGGGGACATCGTACGAGCAGTACTTC. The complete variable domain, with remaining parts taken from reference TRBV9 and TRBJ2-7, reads DSGVTQTPKHLITATGQRVTLRCSPRSGDLSVYWYQQSLDQGLQFLIQYYNGEERAKGNILERFSAQQFPDLHSELNLSSLELGDSALYFCASSVGQGTSYEQYFGPGTRLTVT.

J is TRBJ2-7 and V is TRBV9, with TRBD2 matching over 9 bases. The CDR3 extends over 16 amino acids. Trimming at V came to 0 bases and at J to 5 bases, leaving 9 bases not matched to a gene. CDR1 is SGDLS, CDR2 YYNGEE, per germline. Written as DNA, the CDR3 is TGTGCCAGCAGCGTAGATTTGACTAGCGGTGGTCACGAGCAGTACTTC. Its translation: CASSVDLTSGGHEQYF.

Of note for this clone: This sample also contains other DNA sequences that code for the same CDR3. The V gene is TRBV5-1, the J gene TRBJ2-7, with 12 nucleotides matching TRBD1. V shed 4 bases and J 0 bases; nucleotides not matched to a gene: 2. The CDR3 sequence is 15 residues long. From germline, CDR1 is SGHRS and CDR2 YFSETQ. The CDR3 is CASSPGQGASYEQYF. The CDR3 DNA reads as TGCGCCAGCAGCCCGGGACAGGGGGCCTCCTACGAGCAGTACTTC.

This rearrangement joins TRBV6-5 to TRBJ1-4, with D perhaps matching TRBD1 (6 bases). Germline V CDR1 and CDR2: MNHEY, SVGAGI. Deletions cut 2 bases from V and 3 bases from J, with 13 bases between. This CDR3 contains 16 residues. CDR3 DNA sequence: TGTGCCAGCAGTTACGGTGGACAGTCTGCTAATGAAAAACTGTTTTTT. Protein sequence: CASSYGGQSANEKLFF.

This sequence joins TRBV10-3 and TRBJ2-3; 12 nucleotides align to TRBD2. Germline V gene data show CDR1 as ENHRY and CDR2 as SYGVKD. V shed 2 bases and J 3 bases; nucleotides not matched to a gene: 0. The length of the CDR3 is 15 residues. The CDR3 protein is CAISEGTSGTDTQYF. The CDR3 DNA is TGTGCCATCAGTGAGGGGACTAGCGGGACAGATACGCAGTATTTT.

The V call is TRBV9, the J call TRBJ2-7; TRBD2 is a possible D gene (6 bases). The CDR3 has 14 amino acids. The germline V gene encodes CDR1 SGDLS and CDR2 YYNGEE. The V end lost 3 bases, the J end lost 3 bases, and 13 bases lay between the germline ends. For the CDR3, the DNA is TGTGCCAGCAGCGAGGCGGGATTGGGCTACGAGCAGTACTTC. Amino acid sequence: CASSEAGLGYEQYF.

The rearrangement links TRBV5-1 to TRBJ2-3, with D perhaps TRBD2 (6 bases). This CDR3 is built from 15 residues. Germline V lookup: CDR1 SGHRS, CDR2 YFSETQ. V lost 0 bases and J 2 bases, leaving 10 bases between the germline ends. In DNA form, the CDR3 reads TGCGCCAGCAGCTTGGAAACGGGACTCACAGATACGCAGTATTTT. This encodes CASSLETGLTDTQYF.

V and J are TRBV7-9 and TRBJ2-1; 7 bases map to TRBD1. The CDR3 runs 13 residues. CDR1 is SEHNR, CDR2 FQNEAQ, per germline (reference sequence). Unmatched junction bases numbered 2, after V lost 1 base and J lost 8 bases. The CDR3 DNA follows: TGTGCCAGCAGCTTAGTCCAGGGGGATGAGCAGTTCTTC. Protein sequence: CASSLVQGDEQFF.

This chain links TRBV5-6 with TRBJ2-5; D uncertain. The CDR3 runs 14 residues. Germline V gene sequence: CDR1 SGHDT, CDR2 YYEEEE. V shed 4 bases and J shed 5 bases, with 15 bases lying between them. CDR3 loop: CASSLERGFETQYF. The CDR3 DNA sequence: TGTGCCAGCAGCCTCGAAAGAGGATTTGAGACCCAGTACTTC.

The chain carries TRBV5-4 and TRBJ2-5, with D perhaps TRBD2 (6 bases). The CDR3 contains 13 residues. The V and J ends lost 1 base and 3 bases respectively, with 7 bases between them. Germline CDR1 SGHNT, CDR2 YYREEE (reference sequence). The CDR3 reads CASSLPSEETQYF. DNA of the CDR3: TGTGCCAGCAGCTTGCCTAGCGAAGAGACCCAGTACTTC.

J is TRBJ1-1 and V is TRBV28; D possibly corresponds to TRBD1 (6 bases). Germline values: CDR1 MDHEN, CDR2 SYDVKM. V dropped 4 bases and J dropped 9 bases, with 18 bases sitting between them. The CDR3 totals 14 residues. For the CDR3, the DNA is TGTGCCAGCAGTTCCTTAGGGGGTCTCCCTCAAGCTTTCTTT. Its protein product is CASSSLGGLPQAFF.

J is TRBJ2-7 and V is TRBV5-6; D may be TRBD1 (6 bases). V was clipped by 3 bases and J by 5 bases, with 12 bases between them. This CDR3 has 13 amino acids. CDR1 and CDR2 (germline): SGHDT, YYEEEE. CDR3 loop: CASSSQGRDEQYF. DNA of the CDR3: TGTGCCAGCAGCTCACAGGGTAGGGACGAGCAGTACTTC. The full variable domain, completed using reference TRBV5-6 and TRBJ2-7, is DAGVTQSPTHLIKTRGQQVTLRCSPKSGHDTVSWYQQALGQGPQFIFQYYEEEERQRGNFPDRFSGHQFPNYSSELNVNALLLGDSALYLCASSSQGRDEQYFGPGTRLTVT.

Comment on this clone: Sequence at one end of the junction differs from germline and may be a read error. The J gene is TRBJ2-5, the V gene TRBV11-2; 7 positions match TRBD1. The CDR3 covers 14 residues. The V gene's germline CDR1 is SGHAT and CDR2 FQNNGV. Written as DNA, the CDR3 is TGTGCCAGCAGCTTGGGACAGACAAGAGAGTCCCAGTACTTC. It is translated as CASSLGQTRESQYF.

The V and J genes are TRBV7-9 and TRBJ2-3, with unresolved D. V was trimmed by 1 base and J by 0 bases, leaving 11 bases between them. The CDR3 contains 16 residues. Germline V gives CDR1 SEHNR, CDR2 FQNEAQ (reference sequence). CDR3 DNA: TGTGCCAGCAGCTTAGGGCACTTAGCTAGCACAGATACGCAGTATTTT. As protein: CASSLGHLASTDTQYF.

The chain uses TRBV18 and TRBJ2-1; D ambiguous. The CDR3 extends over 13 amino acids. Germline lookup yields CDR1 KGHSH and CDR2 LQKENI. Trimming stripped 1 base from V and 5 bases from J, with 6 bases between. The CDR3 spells CASSPLLDNEQFF. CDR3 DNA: TGTGCCAGCTCACCACTCCTCGACAATGAGCAGTTCTTC.

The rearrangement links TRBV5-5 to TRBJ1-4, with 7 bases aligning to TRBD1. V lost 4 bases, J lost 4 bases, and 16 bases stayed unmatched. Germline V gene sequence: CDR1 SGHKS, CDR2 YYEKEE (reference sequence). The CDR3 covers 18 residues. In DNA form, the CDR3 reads TGTGCCAGCAGCCCAGGGACAGACCAGGTTCAGGGTAATGAAAAACTGTTTTTT. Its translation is CASSPGTDQVQGNEKLFF.

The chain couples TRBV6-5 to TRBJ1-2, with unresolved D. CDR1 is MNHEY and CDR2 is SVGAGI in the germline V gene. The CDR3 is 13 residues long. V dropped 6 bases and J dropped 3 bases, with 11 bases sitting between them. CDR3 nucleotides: TGTGCCAGCAGCTTCGCGGGATACTATGGCTACACCTTC. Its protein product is CASSFAGYYGYTF.

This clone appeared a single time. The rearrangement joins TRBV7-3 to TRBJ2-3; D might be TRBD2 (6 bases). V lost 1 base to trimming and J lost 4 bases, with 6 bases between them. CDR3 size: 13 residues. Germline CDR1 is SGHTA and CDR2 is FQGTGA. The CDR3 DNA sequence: TGTGCCAGCAGCTTAAGCGGGGCAGATACGCAGTATTTT. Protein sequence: CASSLSGADTQYF.

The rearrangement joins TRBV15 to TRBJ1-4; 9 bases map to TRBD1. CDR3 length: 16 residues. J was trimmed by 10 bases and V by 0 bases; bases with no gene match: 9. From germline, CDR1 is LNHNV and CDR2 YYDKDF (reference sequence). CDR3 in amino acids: CATSRDQDRGGVKLFF. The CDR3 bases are TGTGCCACCAGCAGAGATCAGGACAGGGGAGGAGTAAAACTGTTTTTT.

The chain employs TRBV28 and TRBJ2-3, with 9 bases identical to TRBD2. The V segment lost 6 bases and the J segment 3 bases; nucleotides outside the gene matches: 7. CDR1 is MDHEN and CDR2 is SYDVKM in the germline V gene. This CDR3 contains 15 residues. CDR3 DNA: TGTGCCAGCAGGGATAGCGGGAGTCGGACAGATACGCAGTATTTT. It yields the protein CASRDSGSRTDTQYF.

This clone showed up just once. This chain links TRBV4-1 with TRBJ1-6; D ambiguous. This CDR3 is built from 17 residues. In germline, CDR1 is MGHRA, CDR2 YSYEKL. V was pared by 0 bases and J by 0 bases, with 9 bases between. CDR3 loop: CASSQDRSRSYNSPLHF. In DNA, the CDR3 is TGCGCCAGCAGCCAAGATCGGTCTCGCTCCTATAATTCACCCCTCCACTTT.

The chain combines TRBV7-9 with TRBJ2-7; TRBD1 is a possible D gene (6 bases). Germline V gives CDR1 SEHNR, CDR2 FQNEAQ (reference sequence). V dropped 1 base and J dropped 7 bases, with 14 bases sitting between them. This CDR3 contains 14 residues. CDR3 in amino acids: CASSLGGAGEEQYF. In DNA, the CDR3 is TGTGCCAGCAGCTTAGGTGGGGCAGGGGAAGAGCAGTACTTC.

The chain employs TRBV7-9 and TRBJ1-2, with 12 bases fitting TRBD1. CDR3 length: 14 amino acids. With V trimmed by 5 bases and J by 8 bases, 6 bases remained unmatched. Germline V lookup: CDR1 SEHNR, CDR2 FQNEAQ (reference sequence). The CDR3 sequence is CASSAGQGAEGYTF. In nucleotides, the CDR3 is TGTGCCAGCAGCGCGGGACAGGGGGCGGAAGGCTACACCTTC.

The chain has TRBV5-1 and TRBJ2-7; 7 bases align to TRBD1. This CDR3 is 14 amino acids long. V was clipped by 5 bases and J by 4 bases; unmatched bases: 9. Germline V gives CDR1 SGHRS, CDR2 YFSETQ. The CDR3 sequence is CASSYGQASYEQYF. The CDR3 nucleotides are TGCGCCAGCAGTTATGGACAGGCGAGTTACGAGCAGTACTTC.

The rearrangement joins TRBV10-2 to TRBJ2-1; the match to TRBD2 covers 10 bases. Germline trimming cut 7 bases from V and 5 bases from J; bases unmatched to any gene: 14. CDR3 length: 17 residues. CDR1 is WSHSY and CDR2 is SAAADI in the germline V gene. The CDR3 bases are TGCGCCAGCACCATAGGACTAGCGGTCATTAGGGACAATGAGCAGTTCTTC. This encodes CASTIGLAVIRDNEQFF.

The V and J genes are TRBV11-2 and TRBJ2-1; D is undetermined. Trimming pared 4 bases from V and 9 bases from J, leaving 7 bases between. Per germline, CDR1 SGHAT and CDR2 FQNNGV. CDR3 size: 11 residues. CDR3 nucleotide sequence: TGTGCCAGCAGCTCTACTGCTGAGCAGTTCTTC. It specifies CASSSTAEQFF.

In DNA form, the CDR3 reads TGTGCCAGCAGCCGACGGGAAATGAACACTGAAGCTTTCTTT. Translated, it gives CASSRREMNTEAFF. V gene TRBV7-9 combines with J gene TRBJ1-1; D not certain. The CDR3 covers 14 residues. V was trimmed by 5 bases and J by 0 bases, leaving 10 bases between them. CDR1 and CDR2 from the germline V gene are SEHNR and FQNEAQ (reference sequence).

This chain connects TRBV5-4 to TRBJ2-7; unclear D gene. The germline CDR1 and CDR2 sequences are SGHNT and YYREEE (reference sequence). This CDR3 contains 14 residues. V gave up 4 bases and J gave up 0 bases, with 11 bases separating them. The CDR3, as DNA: TGTGCCAGCAGCCCTTACACAAGCTCCTACGAGCAGTACTTC. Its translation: CASSPYTSSYEQYF.

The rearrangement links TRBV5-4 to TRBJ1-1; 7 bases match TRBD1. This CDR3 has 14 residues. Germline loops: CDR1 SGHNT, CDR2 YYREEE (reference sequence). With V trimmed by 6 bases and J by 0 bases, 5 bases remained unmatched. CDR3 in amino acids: CASTQGGLNTEAFF. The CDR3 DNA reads TGTGCCAGCACCCAAGGGGGCCTGAACACTGAAGCTTTCTTT. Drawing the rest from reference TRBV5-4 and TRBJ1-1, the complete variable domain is ETGVTQSPTHLIKTRGQQVTLRCSSQSGHNTVSWYQQALGQGPQFIFQYYREEENGRGNFPPRFSGLQFPNYSSELNVNALELDDSALYLCASTQGGLNTEAFFGQGTRLTVV.

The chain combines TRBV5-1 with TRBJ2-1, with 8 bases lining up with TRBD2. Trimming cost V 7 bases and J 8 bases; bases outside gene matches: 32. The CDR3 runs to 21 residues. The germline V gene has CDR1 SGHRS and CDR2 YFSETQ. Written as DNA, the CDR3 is TGCGCCAGCGGGACCTTAACTAGCGGAGGAGACCCCAACCCCAATAATTATGAGCAGTTCTTC. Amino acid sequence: CASGTLTSGGDPNPNNYEQFF.

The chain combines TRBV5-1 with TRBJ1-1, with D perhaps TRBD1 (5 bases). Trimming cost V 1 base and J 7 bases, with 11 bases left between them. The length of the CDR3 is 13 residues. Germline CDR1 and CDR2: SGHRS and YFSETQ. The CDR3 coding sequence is TGCGCCAGCAGCTTGTCTGGGGGGAGTGAAGCTTTCTTT. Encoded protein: CASSLSGGSEAFF.